This T cell receptor (beta chain) was sequenced in a study of blood T cell repertoires in COVID-19. Study-wide background: Spain, Italy and the United States supplied samples that represented acute and convalescent COVID-19. Nucleic acid was either cDNA or gDNA, and it came from T cells, B-cell-depleted T cells, or PBMCs.

In this sample, this clone turned up a few times. TCRdb keeps only in-frame clones here, not all; method: immunoSEQ multiplex PCR. The top ten hold around 10% of the sample, which has about 270,000 clones, 80% to 90% seen once. The junction had 7 bases not matched to a gene; V was cut back by 4 bases and J by 1 base. The CDR3 is 17 residues long. CDR1 is MGHDK, CDR2 SYGVNS, per germline. The chain couples TRBV25-1 to TRBJ1-3, with TRBD1 matching 10 bases. The source of this sequence is a woman in her fifties or sixties who had recovered from COVID-19. The sequenced material came from peripheral blood. CDR3 amino acids: CASSGGTGERSGNTIYF. CDR3 DNA sequence: TGTGCCAGCAGTGGCGGGACAGGGGAAAGGTCTGGAAACACCATATATTTT.